Sequencing of this T cell receptor (beta chain) was carried out in a study of radiotherapy plus CTLA-4 blockade in lung cancer. At the level of the study: An objective response was seen in about a sixth of patients, and disease control in roughly 28%. The study, taken as a whole, reports: Blood-borne expansion of tumor-derived TCR clones followed radiotherapy plus ipilimumab.

In regard to this clone: Its antigen is unidentified.

Germline CDR1 reads WNHNN; CDR2 reads SYGVQD (reference sequence). The CDR3 totals 14 residues. Trimming removed 2 bases from V and 1 base from J, with 8 bases in between. Clones were sequenced by immunoSEQ multiplex PCR, and TCRdb holds only the in-frame ones, with some missing. The table lists about 41,000 clones, 65% to 85% of them singletons. The sequence was obtained from a human donor with non-small cell lung cancer who had stable disease on radiotherapy plus ipilimumab. The J gene is TRBJ1-1, the V gene TRBV10-1; no definite D call. Specimen: peripheral blood, collected from a patient treated with radiotherapy plus ipilimumab. CDR3 region: CASSEVIGNTEAFF. CDR3 DNA sequence: TGCGCCAGCAGTGAGGTGATCGGGAACACTGAAGCTTTCTTT.